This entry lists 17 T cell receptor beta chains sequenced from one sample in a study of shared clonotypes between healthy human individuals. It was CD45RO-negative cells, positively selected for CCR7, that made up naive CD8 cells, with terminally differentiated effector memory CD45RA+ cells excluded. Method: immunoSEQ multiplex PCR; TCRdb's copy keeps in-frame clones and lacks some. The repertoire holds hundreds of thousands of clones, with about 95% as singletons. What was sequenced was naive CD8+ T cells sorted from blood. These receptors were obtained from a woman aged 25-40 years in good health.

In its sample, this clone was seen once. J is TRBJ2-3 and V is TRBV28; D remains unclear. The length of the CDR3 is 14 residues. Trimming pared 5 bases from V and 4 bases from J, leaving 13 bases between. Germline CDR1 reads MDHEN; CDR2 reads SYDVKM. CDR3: CASSPDPLSDTQYF. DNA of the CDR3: TGTGCCAGCAGTCCGGACCCTCTTTCAGATACGCAGTATTTT.

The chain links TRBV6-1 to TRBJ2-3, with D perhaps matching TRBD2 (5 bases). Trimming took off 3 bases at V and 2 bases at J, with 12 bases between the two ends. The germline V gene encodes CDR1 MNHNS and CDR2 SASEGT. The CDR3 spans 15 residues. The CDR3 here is CASSDPPGNTDTQYF. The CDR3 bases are TGTGCCAGCAGTGATCCGCCCGGGAACACAGATACGCAGTATTTT.

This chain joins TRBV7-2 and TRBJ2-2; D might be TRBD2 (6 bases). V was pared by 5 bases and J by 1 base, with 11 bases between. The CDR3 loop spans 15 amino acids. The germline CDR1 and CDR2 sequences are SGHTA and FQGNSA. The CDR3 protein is CASSGGLMNTGELFF. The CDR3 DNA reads TGTGCCAGCAGCGGGGGACTGATGAACACCGGGGAGCTGTTTTTT.

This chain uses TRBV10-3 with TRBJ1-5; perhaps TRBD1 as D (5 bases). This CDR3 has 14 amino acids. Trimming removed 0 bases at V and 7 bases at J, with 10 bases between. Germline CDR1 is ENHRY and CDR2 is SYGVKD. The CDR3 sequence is CAISESPTGQPQHF. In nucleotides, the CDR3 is TGTGCCATCAGTGAGTCCCCAACAGGCCAGCCCCAGCATTTT.

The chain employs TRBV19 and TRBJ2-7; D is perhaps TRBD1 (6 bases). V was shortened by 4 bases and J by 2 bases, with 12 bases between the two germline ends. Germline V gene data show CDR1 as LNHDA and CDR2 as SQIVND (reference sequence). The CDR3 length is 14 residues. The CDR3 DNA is TGTGCCAGTAGTACCGGACAGAACACCTACGAGCAGTACTTC. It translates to CASSTGQNTYEQYF.

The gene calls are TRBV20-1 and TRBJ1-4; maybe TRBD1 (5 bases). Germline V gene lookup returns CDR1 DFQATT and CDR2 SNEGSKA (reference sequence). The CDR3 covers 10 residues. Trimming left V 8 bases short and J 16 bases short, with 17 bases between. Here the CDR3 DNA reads TGCAGTACAGGAGGGCTTGTGGCGTTTTTT. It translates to CSTGGLVAFF.

CDR3 loop: CASSAGLGTVDEQFF. CDR3 DNA: TGTGCCAGCAGCGCGGGACTAGGCACGGTCGATGAGCAGTTCTTC. The chain couples TRBV27 to TRBJ2-1; TRBD2 aligns across 8 bases. This CDR3 has 15 residues. Per germline, CDR1 MNHEY and CDR2 SMNVEV (reference sequence). Unmatched junction bases numbered 12, after V lost 6 bases and J lost 8 bases.

As DNA, the CDR3 is TGCGCCAGCAGCCAAGACGGGTGGGAGCAGTTCTTC. This encodes CASSQDGWEQFF. The chain employs TRBV4-1 and TRBJ2-1; D is uncertain. The germline V and J ends were trimmed by 0 bases and 10 bases, with 7 bases remaining between them. CDR1 is MGHRA and CDR2 is YSYEKL in the germline V gene. The CDR3 totals 12 residues.

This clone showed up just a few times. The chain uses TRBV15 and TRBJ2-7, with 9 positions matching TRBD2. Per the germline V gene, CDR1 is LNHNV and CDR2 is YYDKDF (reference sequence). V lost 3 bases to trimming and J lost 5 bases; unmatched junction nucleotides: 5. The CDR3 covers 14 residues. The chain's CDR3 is CATSSFTSGHEQYF. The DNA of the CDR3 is TGTGCCACCAGCAGTTTCACTAGCGGGCACGAGCAGTACTTC.

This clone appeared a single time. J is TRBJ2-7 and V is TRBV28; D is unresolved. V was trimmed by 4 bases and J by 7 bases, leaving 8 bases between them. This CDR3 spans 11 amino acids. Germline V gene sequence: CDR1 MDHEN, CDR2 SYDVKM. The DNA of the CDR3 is TGTGCCAGCAGTTCCGACACTGAGCAGTACTTC. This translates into CASSSDTEQYF. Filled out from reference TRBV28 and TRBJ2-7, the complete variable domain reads DVKVTQSSRYLVKRTGEKVFLECVQDMDHENMFWYRQDPGLGLRLIYFSYDVKMKEKGDIPEGYSVSREKKERFSLILESASTNQTSMYLCASSSDTEQYFGPGTRLTVT.

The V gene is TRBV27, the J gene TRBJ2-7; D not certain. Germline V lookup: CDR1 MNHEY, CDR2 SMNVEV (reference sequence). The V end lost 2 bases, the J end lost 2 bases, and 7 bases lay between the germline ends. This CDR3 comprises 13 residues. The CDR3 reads CASSLVPAYEQYF. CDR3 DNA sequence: TGTGCCAGCAGTTTAGTACCTGCCTACGAGCAGTACTTC.

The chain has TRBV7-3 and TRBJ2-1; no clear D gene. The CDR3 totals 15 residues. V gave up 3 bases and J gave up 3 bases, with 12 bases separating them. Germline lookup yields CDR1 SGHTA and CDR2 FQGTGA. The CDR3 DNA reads TGTGCCAGCAGCTTCGCTACCGGAGACTACAATGAGCAGTTCTTC. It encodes CASSFATGDYNEQFF. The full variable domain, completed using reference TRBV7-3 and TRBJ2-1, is GAGVSQTPSNKVTEKGKYVELRCDPISGHTALYWYRQSLGQGPEFLIYFQGTGAADDSGLPNDRFFAVRPEGSVSTLKIQRTERGDSAVYLCASSFATGDYNEQFFGPGTRLTVL.

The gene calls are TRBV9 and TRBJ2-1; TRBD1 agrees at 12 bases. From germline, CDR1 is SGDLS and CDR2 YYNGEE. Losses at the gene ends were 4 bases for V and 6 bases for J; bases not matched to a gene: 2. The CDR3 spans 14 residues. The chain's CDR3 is CASSRDRGPNEQFF. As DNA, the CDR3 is TGTGCCAGCAGCCGGGACAGGGGGCCCAATGAGCAGTTCTTC.

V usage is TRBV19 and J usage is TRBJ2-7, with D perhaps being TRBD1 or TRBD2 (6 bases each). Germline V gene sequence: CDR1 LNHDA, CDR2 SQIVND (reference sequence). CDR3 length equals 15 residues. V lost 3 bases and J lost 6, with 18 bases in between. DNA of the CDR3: TGTGCCAGTAGTATGCTGGGGGGCGCGGATGGCGAGCAGTACTTC. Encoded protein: CASSMLGGADGEQYF.

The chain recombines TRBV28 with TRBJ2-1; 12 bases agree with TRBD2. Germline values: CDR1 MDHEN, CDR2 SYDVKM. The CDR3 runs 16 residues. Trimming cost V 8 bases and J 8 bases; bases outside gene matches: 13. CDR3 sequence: CASSLGLAGLGDEQFF. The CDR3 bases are TGTGCCAGCTCCTTGGGACTAGCGGGTTTGGGCGATGAGCAGTTCTTC.

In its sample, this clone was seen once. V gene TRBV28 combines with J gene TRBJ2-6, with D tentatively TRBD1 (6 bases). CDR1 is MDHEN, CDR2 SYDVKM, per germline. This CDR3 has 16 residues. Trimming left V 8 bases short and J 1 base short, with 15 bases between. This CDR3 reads CASGAGVRSGANVLTF. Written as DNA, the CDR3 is TGTGCCAGCGGGGCAGGGGTTCGGTCTGGGGCCAACGTCCTGACTTTC. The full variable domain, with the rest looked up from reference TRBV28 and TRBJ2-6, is DVKVTQSSRYLVKRTGEKVFLECVQDMDHENMFWYRQDPGLGLRLIYFSYDVKMKEKGDIPEGYSVSREKKERFSLILESASTNQTSMYLCASGAGVRSGANVLTFGAGSRLTVL.

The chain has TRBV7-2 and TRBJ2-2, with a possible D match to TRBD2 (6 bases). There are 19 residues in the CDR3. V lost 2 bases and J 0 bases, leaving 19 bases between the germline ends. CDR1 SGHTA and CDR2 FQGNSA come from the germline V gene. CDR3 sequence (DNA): TGTGCCAGCAGCTTAATGACTTGGGGTAGCGGAACGAACACCGGGGAGCTGTTTTTT. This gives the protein CASSLMTWGSGTNTGELFF.